Below, 12 T cell receptor beta chains from the same sample are listed, as sequenced in a study of cytomegalovirus exposure and HLA in healthy donors (dated by TCRdb to the late 2010s). The library came from the immunoSEQ multiplex PCR assay. For the multiplex PCR, a mixture combining 60 forward primers for TCR Vbeta segments and 13 reverse primers for TCR Jbeta segments was used. In its TCRdb copy, this immuneACCESS table keeps in-frame sequences only and misses some clones. Where compared with another copy, unresolved V genes explain less than half of these, and the others have no known cause. For this sample there are 99,000 or so clones; about 80% appear just once. 5% to 6.5% of the sample is taken by the ten largest. The sample comprised PBMCs. The receptors originated from a young woman in good health and CMV-seropositive.

V gene TRBV7-2 combines with J gene TRBJ2-7; a possible D gene is TRBD1 (5 bases). V was clipped by 5 bases and J by 6 bases, with 14 bases between them. The CDR3 totals 13 residues. Germline V lookup: CDR1 SGHTA, CDR2 FQGNSA. The CDR3 coding sequence is TGTGCCAGCAGCCGACCAGGAAGGGGCGAGCAGTACTTC. The encoded protein is CASSRPGRGEQYF.

The CDR3 DNA sequence: TGTGCCAGCAGGGGCGACAGGGGATACACAGATACGCAGTATTTT. Its translation is CASRGDRGYTDTQYF. The chain couples TRBV28 to TRBJ2-3, with 8 bases fitting TRBD1. The J segment lost 2 bases and the V segment lost 6 bases, leaving 7 bases of the junction unmatched. Germline-derived CDR1 and CDR2 are MDHEN and SYDVKM. The CDR3 spans 15 residues.

V gene TRBV6-5 combines with J gene TRBJ2-7, with TRBD2 as a possible D gene (5 bases). V lost 9 bases, J lost 2 bases, and 17 bases lay in between. Germline CDR1 and CDR2: MNHEY and SVGAGI. The CDR3 loop spans 14 amino acids. The CDR3 DNA reads as TGTGCCAGTACTAGATCGCAGGCACCCTACGAGCAGTACTTC. Translated, it gives CASTRSQAPYEQYF.

V is TRBV6-1 and J is TRBJ1-2, with D possibly TRBD1 on 5 matching bases. V was pared by 6 bases and J by 4 bases, with 12 bases between. This CDR3 has 13 residues. Germline values: CDR1 MNHNS, CDR2 SASEGT. In DNA form, the CDR3 reads TGTGCCAGCAGGGCCCAGGGATTCTATGGCTACACCTTC. Translating gives CASRAQGFYGYTF.

The DNA for the CDR3 is TGTGCCTGGGGCCGGGACAGGGGTACCGGGGAGCTGTTTTTT. It is translated as CAWGRDRGTGELFF. The V and J genes are TRBV30 and TRBJ2-2; 10 bases match TRBD1. The germline V gene has CDR1 GTSNPN and CDR2 SVGIG (reference sequence). The V and J ends lost 5 bases and 5 bases, in that order; junction bases with no gene match: 5. The CDR3 has 14 amino acids.

The J gene is TRBJ2-1, the V gene TRBV27; the match to TRBD2 covers 10 bases. CDR3 size: 17 residues. With 10 bases clipped from V and 3 bases from J, the junction kept 15 bases outside the gene matches. Germline assignment: CDR1 MNHEY and CDR2 SMNVEV (reference sequence). The DNA of the CDR3 is TGTGCCACTAATAAACTAGCGGGAATCGGCGTCTACAATGAGCAGTTCTTC. Protein sequence: CATNKLAGIGVYNEQFF.

The chain is built from TRBV13 and TRBJ1-1; tentatively, D is TRBD1 (5 bases). Germline V gene lookup returns CDR1 PRHDT and CDR2 FYEKMQ (reference sequence). The CDR3 spans 14 residues. V lost 3 bases, J lost 1 base, and 9 bases lay in between. CDR3 sequence: CASSFQGSNTEAFF. CDR3 in DNA: TGTGCCAGCAGCTTCCAGGGCTCGAACACTGAAGCTTTCTTT.

This clone was detected once. The chain links TRBV29-1 to TRBJ2-1, with TRBD2 identical over 8 bases. The CDR3 runs to 11 residues. Trimming at V came to 6 bases and at J to 14 bases, leaving 9 bases not matched to a gene. Germline lookup yields CDR1 SQVTM and CDR2 ANQGSEA. The CDR3 DNA reads as TGCAGCGTAGATCGGGGGGGCGCAAAGTTCTTC. It specifies CSVDRGGAKFF.

This chain joins TRBV30 and TRBJ1-1; D unclear. The CDR3 covers 13 residues. V dropped 0 bases and J dropped 4 bases, with 9 bases sitting between them. Germline CDR1 reads GTSNPN; CDR2 reads SVGIG (reference sequence). The CDR3 here is CAWSVLGPTEAFF. The CDR3 DNA is TGTGCCTGGAGTGTATTGGGCCCCACTGAAGCTTTCTTT. Full variable domain (remainder filled in from reference TRBV30 and TRBJ1-1): SQTIHQWPATLVQPVGSPLSLECTVEGTSNPNLYWYRQAAGRGLQLLFYSVGIGQISSEVPQNLSASRPQDRQFILSSKKLLLSDSGFYLCAWSVLGPTEAFFGQGTRLTVV.

The chain carries TRBV6-1 and TRBJ1-1; the match to TRBD1 covers 8 bases. The CDR3 consists of 15 residues. Per germline, CDR1 MNHNS and CDR2 SASEGT. V trimming: 7 bases; J trimming: 6 bases; junction bases outside the gene matches: 13. CDR3 DNA sequence: TGTGCCAGCAAGAACAAAGGACAGGGTGATGCTGAAGCTTTCTTT. Its protein product is CASKNKGQGDAEAFF.

This chain links TRBV5-1 with TRBJ2-1, with D perhaps matching TRBD2 (6 bases). Trimming took 1 base from V and 6 from J, leaving 11 bases between them. Looked up from germline, CDR1 is SGHRS and CDR2 is YFSETQ. The CDR3 spans 14 residues. CDR3 in amino acids: CASSLPSGSNEQFF. CDR3 in DNA: TGCGCCAGCAGCTTGCCCTCCGGGAGCAATGAGCAGTTCTTC.

V is TRBV2 and J is TRBJ1-4; D might be TRBD1 (6 bases). V shed 6 bases and J shed 8 bases, with 10 bases lying between them. CDR3 length equals 12 residues. In germline, CDR1 is SNHLY, CDR2 FYNNEI. Here the CDR3 reads CASRDSDEKLFF. CDR3 in DNA: TGTGCCAGCAGGGACAGTGACGAAAAACTGTTTTTT.